This entry lists 27 T cell receptor beta chains sequenced from one sample in a study of blood T cell repertoires in COVID-19. The data were produced by immunoSEQ multiplex PCR, yet TCRdb's version contains in-frame clones alone and is incomplete. The sample records fewer than 120,000 clones, 82% being singletons. The sample was peripheral blood. These receptors all come from a woman aged 55-70 years with acute or convalescent COVID-19.

This sequence joins TRBV10-3 and TRBJ2-2; 8 positions agree with TRBD2. Germline lookup yields CDR1 ENHRY and CDR2 SYGVKD. This CDR3 contains 15 residues. V was clipped by 2 bases and J by 6 bases; unmatched bases: 5. CDR3 region: CAISERGGPSGELFF. The CDR3 DNA reads TGTGCCATCAGTGAGCGCGGGGGGCCCTCCGGGGAGCTGTTTTTT.

The chain carries TRBV29-1 and TRBJ2-1, with 10 nucleotides matching TRBD2. The CDR3 is made up of 14 amino acids. CDR1 and CDR2 from the germline V gene are SQVTM and ANQGSEA. V shed 2 bases and J 3 bases; nucleotides not matched to a gene: 1. The CDR3 DNA follows: TGCAGCGTTGAACTAGCGGGGGTCTACAATGAGCAGTTCTTC. It yields the protein CSVELAGVYNEQFF.

This clone was detected only a few times. The V gene is TRBV24-1, the J gene TRBJ2-5; maybe TRBD1 (6 bases). V dropped 2 bases and J dropped 5 bases, with 23 bases sitting between them. Germline V gene lookup returns CDR1 KGHDR and CDR2 SFDVKD. CDR3 length equals 18 residues. The chain's CDR3 is CATSDSLGTGKDIETQYF. In DNA, the CDR3 is TGTGCCACCAGTGATTCTTTGGGTACAGGGAAGGATATTGAGACCCAGTACTTC.

The gene calls are TRBV5-8 and TRBJ1-2; no definite D call. With 2 bases removed from V and 7 bases from J, the gap between germline ends came to 15 bases. In germline, CDR1 is SGHTS, CDR2 YDEGEE. This CDR3 region has 14 residues. The CDR3 DNA reads TGTGCCAGCAGCTTAATAACCCCAGATATTGGCTACACCTTC. Its translation is CASSLITPDIGYTF.

This clone was detected a few times. The chain joins TRBV6-6 to TRBJ1-4; a possible D gene is TRBD1 (6 bases). CDR1 is MNHNY, CDR2 SVGAGI, per germline (reference sequence). V shed 7 bases and J shed 8 bases, with 14 bases lying between them. The CDR3 sequence is 13 residues long. The CDR3 sequence: CASTRGREEKLFF. The CDR3 DNA reads TGTGCCAGCACTCGGGGGCGGGAGGAAAAACTGTTTTTT.

DNA of the CDR3: TGTGCCAGCAGTCCCCCCCAGGGGATCACCGGGGAGCTGTTTTTT. It translates to CASSPPQGITGELFF. The chain uses TRBV28 and TRBJ2-2; D may be TRBD1 (6 bases). V lost 5 bases and J 4 bases, leaving 14 bases between the germline ends. Germline lookup yields CDR1 MDHEN and CDR2 SYDVKM. The CDR3 has 15 amino acids.

The chain uses TRBV5-6 and TRBJ2-3, with 11 bases matching TRBD1. Germline V CDR1 and CDR2: SGHDT, YYEEEE. The CDR3 length is 16 residues. V was pared by 4 bases and J by 1 base, with 5 bases of the junction left unmatched. CDR3 in amino acids: CASSRDRGVRTDTQYF. The CDR3 bases are TGTGCCAGCAGCCGGGACAGGGGGGTCCGCACAGATACGCAGTATTTT.

This rearrangement joins TRBV4-3 to TRBJ1-5; 7 bases map to TRBD1. V lost 3 bases and J lost 1; bases outside the gene matches: 3. In germline, CDR1 is LGHNA, CDR2 YSLEER. This CDR3 has 15 amino acids. The CDR3 reads CASSQTGFSNQPQHF. The CDR3 DNA reads TGCGCCAGCAGCCAGACAGGGTTCAGCAATCAGCCCCAGCATTTT.

The chain carries TRBV11-2 and TRBJ2-1; TRBD1 matches 7 bases. This CDR3 comprises 15 residues. V lost 1 base, J lost 3 bases, and 3 bases stayed unmatched. Germline V gives CDR1 SGHAT, CDR2 FQNNGV. DNA for the CDR3: TGTGCCAGCAGCTTAGGACAGGGAGTCTACAATGAGCAGTTCTTC. It translates to CASSLGQGVYNEQFF.

This clone is large. The chain has TRBV5-5 and TRBJ2-7; D call uncertain. The CDR3 contains 15 residues. V lost 5 bases to trimming and J lost 0 bases, with 15 bases between them. CDR1 and CDR2 (germline): SGHKS, YYEKEE (reference sequence). The CDR3 DNA reads TGTGCCAGCAGGGAAGGCCCGACAAACTCCTACGAGCAGTACTTC. It specifies CASREGPTNSYEQYF. The full variable domain, rest sourced from reference TRBV5-5 and TRBJ2-7, is DAGVTQSPTHLIKTRGQQVTLRCSPISGHKSVSWYQQVLGQGPQFIFQYYEKEERGRGNFPDRFSARQFPNYSSELNVNALLLGDSALYLCASREGPTNSYEQYFGPGTRLTVT.

J is TRBJ2-7 and V is TRBV2, with D possibly TRBD1 on 6 matching bases. The V gene lost 6 bases and the J gene lost 1 base, with 7 bases spanning the gap. There are 12 residues in the CDR3. CDR1 SNHLY and CDR2 FYNNEI come from the germline V gene. CDR3 sequence reads: CASRQGSYEQYF. CDR3 in DNA: TGTGCCAGCAGACAGGGTTCCTACGAGCAGTACTTC.

The chain carries TRBV12-3 or TRBV12-4 and TRBJ1-2, with D unresolved. Trimming took off 0 bases at V and 8 bases at J, with 7 bases between the two ends. The CDR3 runs 12 residues. The DNA of the CDR3 is TGTGCCAGCAGTTTAGCGTCCCAGGGCTACACCTTC. Protein sequence: CASSLASQGYTF.

This chain joins TRBV5-6 and TRBJ1-1, with 7 nucleotides matching TRBD1. Germline loops: CDR1 SGHDT, CDR2 YYEEEE. The CDR3 loop spans 13 amino acids. With 4 bases clipped from V and 5 bases from J, the junction kept 5 bases outside the gene matches. Here the CDR3 DNA reads TGTGCCAGCAGCGTAGGACAGGTAACTGAAGCTTTCTTT. Its translation: CASSVGQVTEAFF.

The chain carries TRBV28 and TRBJ1-4; 8 bases are a match to TRBD1. Germline V gene data show CDR1 as MDHEN and CDR2 as SYDVKM. The CDR3 spans 14 residues. The V and J ends lost 4 bases and 8 bases, in that order; junction bases with no gene match: 6. CDR3 DNA: TGTGCCAGCAGTTCTGGACAGGGAGACGAAAAACTGTTTTTT. This codes for CASSSGQGDEKLFF.

The chain uses TRBV27 and TRBJ1-5; D possibly corresponds to TRBD1 (5 bases). Germline CDR1 is MNHEY and CDR2 is SMNVEV (reference sequence). This CDR3 has 13 residues. Trimming took off 6 bases at V and 5 bases at J, with 11 bases between the two ends. The chain's CDR3 is CASRRGLHQPQHF. The CDR3 DNA reads TGTGCCAGCAGGCGGGGCCTCCATCAGCCCCAGCATTTT.

This chain joins TRBV7-8 and TRBJ2-7; 8 bases are a match to TRBD2. CDR3 length: 20 residues. Losses at the gene ends were 0 bases for V and 3 bases for J; bases not matched to a gene: 19. CDR1 is SGHVS, CDR2 FQNEAQ, per germline. The CDR3 protein is CASSLASGGGVSSFGYEQYF. In DNA form, the CDR3 reads TGTGCCAGCAGCTTAGCCTCGGGAGGGGGGGTTTCCTCTTTCGGCTACGAGCAGTACTTC.

In its sample, this clone was seen once. The chain combines TRBV4-1 with TRBJ1-2, with TRBD1 as a possible D gene (5 bases). The V end lost 4 bases, the J end lost 4 bases, and 13 bases lay between the germline ends. This CDR3 has 14 amino acids. CDR1 and CDR2 from the germline V gene are MGHRA and YSYEKL. CDR3 loop: CASSPIGQGYGYTF. In DNA form, the CDR3 reads TGCGCCAGCAGCCCTATAGGGCAGGGCTATGGCTACACCTTC.

The chain has TRBV5-1 and TRBJ1-6; D is undetermined. The V gene lost 3 bases and the J gene lost 6 bases, with 10 bases spanning the gap. The length of the CDR3 is 14 residues. Germline-derived CDR1 and CDR2 are SGHRS and YFSETQ. The CDR3 sequence: CASSSGDFNSPLHF. The CDR3 DNA is TGCGCCAGCAGCTCGGGAGATTTTAATTCACCCCTCCACTTT.

This rearrangement joins TRBV4-1 to TRBJ2-7; no definite D call. Trimming pared 0 bases from V and 0 bases from J, leaving 21 bases between. Germline V gene sequence: CDR1 MGHRA, CDR2 YSYEKL. The CDR3 is 19 residues long. The CDR3 region has the DNA TGCGCCAGCAGCCAAGATAGAAGAACACTTAAGAGCGCCTCCTACGAGCAGTACTTC. This translates into CASSQDRRTLKSASYEQYF.

The chain links TRBV21-1 to TRBJ1-4. TRBV21-1 is a listed pseudogene. The CDR3 length is 14 residues. The CDR3 loop is CASSKVGVNEKLFF. In nucleotides, the CDR3 is TGTGCCAGCAGCAAAGTAGGAGTTAATGAAAAACTGTTTTTT.

The rearrangement uses TRBV2 and TRBJ1-2, with 9 positions matching TRBD1. CDR1 and CDR2 from the germline V gene are SNHLY and FYNNEI. This CDR3 is 15 amino acids long. V trimming: 4 bases; J trimming: 2 bases; junction bases outside the gene matches: 5. This CDR3 is CASSGTGQGNYGYTF. CDR3 sequence (DNA): TGTGCCAGCAGTGGGACGGGACAGGGAAACTATGGCTACACCTTC.

The chain employs TRBV2 and TRBJ2-7; 10 nucleotides match TRBD1. Per the germline V gene, CDR1 is SNHLY and CDR2 is FYNNEI. The V gene end was trimmed by 6 bases and the J gene end by 5 bases; junction bases not matched to a gene: 7. The CDR3 extends over 14 amino acids. The CDR3 is CASSSTGQGDEQYF. DNA for the CDR3: TGTGCCAGCAGCTCCACCGGACAGGGGGACGAGCAGTACTTC.

The chain links TRBV5-6 to TRBJ1-1; D uncertain. V lost 1 base and J 1 base, leaving 5 bases between the germline ends. The germline V gene has CDR1 SGHDT and CDR2 YYEEEE. The CDR3 length is 13 residues. The CDR3 region has the DNA TGTGCCAGCAGCTTGCGAGGGAACACTGAAGCTTTCTTT. Its translation is CASSLRGNTEAFF.

The chain employs TRBV14 and TRBJ1-2, with 9 positions matching TRBD1. J gave up 8 bases and V 6 bases, and 7 bases lay outside the gene matches. Germline values: CDR1 SGHDN, CDR2 FVKESK. The CDR3 runs 13 residues. CDR3 loop: CASRVQGAQGYTF. CDR3 coding DNA: TGTGCCAGCAGGGTACAGGGGGCTCAAGGCTACACCTTC.

This rearrangement joins TRBV6-4 to TRBJ2-4; a possible D gene is TRBD2 (6 bases). Germline CDR1 is MRHNA and CDR2 is SNTAGT. The CDR3 sequence is 16 residues long. V was pared by 7 bases and J by 2 bases, with 18 bases between. This CDR3 is CASNHQGTSTKNIQYF. CDR3 sequence (DNA): TGTGCCAGCAACCATCAGGGAACTAGCACCAAAAACATTCAGTACTTC.

This chain connects TRBV3-1 (or the pseudogene TRBV3-2) to TRBJ2-1; 9 bases line up with TRBD1. Germline V gene lookup returns CDR1 LGHDT and CDR2 YNNKEL (reference sequence). V gave up 5 bases and J gave up 9 bases; unmatched junction bases: 14. The CDR3 contains 16 residues. The CDR3 nucleotides read TGTGCCAGCAGCTTAACCGGGACAGGGAAAAGTGGTGAGCAGTTCTTC. Translating gives CASSLTGTGKSGEQFF.

The gene calls are TRBV19 and TRBJ2-4; 7 nucleotides line up with TRBD1. The V segment lost 0 bases and the J segment 9 bases; nucleotides outside the gene matches: 8. Looked up from germline, CDR1 is LNHDA and CDR2 is SQIVND (reference sequence). CDR3 length: 15 residues. The CDR3, as DNA: TGTGCCAGTAGTATAGATCGAGGGGGCGAGTTCATTCAGTACTTC. As protein: CASSIDRGGEFIQYF.